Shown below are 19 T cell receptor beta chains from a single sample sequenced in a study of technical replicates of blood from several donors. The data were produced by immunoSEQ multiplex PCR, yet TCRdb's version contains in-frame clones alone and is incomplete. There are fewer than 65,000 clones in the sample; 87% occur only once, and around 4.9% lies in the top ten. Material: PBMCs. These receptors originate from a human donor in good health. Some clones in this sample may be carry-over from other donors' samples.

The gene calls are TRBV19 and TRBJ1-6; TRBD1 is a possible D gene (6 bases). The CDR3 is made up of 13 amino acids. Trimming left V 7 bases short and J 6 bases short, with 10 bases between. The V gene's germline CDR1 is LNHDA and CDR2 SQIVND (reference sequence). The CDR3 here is CASMRTANSPLHF. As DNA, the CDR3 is TGTGCCAGTATGAGGACAGCTAATTCACCCCTCCACTTT.

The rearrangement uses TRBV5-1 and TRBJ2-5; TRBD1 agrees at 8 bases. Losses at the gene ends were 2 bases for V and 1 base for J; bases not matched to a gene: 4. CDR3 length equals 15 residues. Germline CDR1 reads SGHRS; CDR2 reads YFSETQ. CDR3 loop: CASSLGDRPQETQYF. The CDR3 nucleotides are TGCGCCAGCAGCTTAGGGGACAGGCCCCAAGAGACCCAGTACTTC.

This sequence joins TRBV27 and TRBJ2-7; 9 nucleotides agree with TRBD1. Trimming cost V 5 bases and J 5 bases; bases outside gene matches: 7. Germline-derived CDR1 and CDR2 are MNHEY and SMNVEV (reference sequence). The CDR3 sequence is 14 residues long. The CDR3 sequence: CASSIGTGHHEQYF. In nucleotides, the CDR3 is TGTGCCAGCAGTATCGGGACAGGGCACCACGAGCAGTACTTC.

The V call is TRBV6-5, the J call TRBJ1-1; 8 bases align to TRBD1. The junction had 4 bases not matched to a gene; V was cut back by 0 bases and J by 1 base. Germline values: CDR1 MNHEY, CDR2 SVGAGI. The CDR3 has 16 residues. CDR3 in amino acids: CASSYSAGGGNTEAFF. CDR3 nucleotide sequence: TGTGCCAGCAGTTACTCCGCAGGGGGCGGGAACACTGAAGCTTTCTTT.

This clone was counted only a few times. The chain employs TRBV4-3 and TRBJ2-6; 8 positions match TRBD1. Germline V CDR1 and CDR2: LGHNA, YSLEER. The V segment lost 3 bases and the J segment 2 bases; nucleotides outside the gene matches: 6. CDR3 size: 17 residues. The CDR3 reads CASSQDGQGAGANVLTF. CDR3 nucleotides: TGCGCCAGCAGCCAGGACGGACAGGGTGCTGGGGCCAACGTCCTGACTTTC.

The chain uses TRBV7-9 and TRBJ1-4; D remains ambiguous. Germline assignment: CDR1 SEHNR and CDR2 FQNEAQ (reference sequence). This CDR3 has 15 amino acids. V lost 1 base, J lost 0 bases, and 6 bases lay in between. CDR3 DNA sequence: TGTGCCAGCAGCTTAGAGCTAACAACTAATGAAAAACTGTTTTTT. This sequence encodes CASSLELTTNEKLFF.

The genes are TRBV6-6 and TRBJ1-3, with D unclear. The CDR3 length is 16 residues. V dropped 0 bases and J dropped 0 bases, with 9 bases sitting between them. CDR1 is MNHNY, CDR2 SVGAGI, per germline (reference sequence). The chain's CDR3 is CASSYSGLDSGNTIYF. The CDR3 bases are TGTGCCAGCAGTTACTCTGGGCTGGACTCTGGAAACACCATATATTTT.

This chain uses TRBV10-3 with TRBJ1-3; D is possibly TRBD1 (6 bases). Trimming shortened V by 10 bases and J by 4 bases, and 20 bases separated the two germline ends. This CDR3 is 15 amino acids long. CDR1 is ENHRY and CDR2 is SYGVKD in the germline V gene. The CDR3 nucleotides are TGTGCCACACAAGGGGCAGGGGTTGCCGGAAACACCATATATTTT. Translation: CATQGAGVAGNTIYF.

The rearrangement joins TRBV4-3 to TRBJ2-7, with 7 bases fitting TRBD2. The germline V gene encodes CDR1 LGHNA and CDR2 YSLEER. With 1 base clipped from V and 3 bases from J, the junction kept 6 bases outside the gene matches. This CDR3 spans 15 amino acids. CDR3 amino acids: CASSQGRESNYEQYF. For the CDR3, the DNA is TGCGCCAGCAGCCAAGGGCGGGAGAGTAACTACGAGCAGTACTTC.

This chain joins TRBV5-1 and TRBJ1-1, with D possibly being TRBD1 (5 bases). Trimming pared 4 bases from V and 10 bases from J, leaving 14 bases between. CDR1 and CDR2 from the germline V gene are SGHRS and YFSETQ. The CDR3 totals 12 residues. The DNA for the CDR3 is TGCGCCAGCAGCCCACAAGGGGTTCCAGCTTTCTTT. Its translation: CASSPQGVPAFF.

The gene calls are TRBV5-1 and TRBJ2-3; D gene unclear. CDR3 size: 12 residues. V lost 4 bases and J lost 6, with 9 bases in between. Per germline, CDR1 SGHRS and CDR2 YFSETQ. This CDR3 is CASSADLDTQYF. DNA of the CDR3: TGCGCCAGCAGCGCCGACTTGGATACGCAGTATTTT.

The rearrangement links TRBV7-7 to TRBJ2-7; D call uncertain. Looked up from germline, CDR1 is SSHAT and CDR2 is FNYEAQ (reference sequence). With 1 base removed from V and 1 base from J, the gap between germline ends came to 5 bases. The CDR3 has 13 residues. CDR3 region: CASSLDLSYEQYF. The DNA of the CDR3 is TGTGCCAGCAGCTTAGATCTGTCCTACGAGCAGTACTTC.

The CDR3 region has the DNA TGTGCCAGCAGCGTAGCCCCCAGTGCCGGGGAGCTGTTTTTT. It yields the protein CASSVAPSAGELFF. The chain links TRBV9 to TRBJ2-2, with D uncertain. The germline CDR1 and CDR2 sequences are SGDLS and YYNGEE. The ends were cut back, 0 bases at V and 6 bases at J, with 9 bases in the middle. The CDR3 extends over 14 amino acids. The full variable domain, in which reference TRBV9 and TRBJ2-2 provide the parts outside the CDR3, is DSGVTQTPKHLITATGQRVTLRCSPRSGDLSVYWYQQSLDQGLQFLIQYYNGEERAKGNILERFSAQQFPDLHSELNLSSLELGDSALYFCASSVAPSAGELFFGEGSRLTVL.

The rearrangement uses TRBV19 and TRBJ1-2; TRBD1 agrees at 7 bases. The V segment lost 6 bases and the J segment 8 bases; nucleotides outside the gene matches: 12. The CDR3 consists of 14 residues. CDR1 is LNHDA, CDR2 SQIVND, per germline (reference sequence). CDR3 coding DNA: TGTGCCAGTAGGCTTGTCCCGGGACAGTTCGGCTACACCTTC. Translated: CASRLVPGQFGYTF.

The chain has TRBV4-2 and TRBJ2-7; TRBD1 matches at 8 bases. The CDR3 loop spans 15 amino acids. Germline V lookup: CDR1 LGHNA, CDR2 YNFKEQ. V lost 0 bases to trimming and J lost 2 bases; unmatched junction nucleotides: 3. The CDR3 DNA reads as TGTGCCAGCAGCCAAGAGGAACAGGGGGCCTACGAGCAGTACTTC. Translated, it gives CASSQEEQGAYEQYF.

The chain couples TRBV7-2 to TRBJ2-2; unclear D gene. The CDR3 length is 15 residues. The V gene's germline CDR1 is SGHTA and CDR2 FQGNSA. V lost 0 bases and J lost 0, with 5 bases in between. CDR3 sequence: CASSLAGPNTGELFF. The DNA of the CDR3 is TGTGCCAGCAGCTTAGCGGGCCCGAACACCGGGGAGCTGTTTTTT.

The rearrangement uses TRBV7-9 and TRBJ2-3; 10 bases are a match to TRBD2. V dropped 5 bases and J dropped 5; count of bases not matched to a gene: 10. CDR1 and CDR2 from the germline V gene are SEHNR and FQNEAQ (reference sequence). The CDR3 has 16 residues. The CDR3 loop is CASSLQLAGPVDTQYF. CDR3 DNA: TGTGCCAGCAGCCTCCAACTAGCGGGGCCCGTAGATACGCAGTATTTT.

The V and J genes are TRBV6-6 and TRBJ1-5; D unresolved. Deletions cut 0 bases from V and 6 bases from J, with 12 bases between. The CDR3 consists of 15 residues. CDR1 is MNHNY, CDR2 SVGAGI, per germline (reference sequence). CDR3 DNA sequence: TGTGCCAGCAGTTACTCAGCGGTGGGCACTCAGCCCCAGCATTTT. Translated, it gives CASSYSAVGTQPQHF.

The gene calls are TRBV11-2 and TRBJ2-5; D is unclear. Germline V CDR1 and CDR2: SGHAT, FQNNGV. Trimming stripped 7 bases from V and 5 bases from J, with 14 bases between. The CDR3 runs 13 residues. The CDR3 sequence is CASNSDAGETQYF. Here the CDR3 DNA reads TGTGCCAGCAACTCCGACGCCGGGGAGACCCAGTACTTC.